A selection of T cell receptor beta chains follows, all from one sample in a study of siplizumab effects on memory and regulatory T cells. Here immunoSEQ multiplex PCR was the method, and the copy in TCRdb shows in-frame clones only, minus some. The top ten clones hold less than 2% of a sample with just under 85,000 clones, approximately 86% of them seen once. The sample consisted of Tregs sorted from blood. The receptor source for this set is a human donor in good health. Each CDR3 is given with its conserved first and last residue. A D gene is named only where the DNA matches it firmly. Clone size, where shown, is once, few, many, or a class for clones that have expanded.

-	TRBD1	TRBV5-4	TRBJ2-7	CASRTTGATYEQYF	TGTGCCAGCAGAACGACAGGGGCCACCTACGAGCAGTACTTC
few	TRBD2	TRBV5-4	TRBJ2-2	CATQGMGGGMTGELFF	TGTGCCACCCAAGGGATGGGCGGGGGGATGACCGGGGAGCTGTTTTTT
-	-	TRBV6-6	TRBJ2-5	CASRTLLQETQYF	TGTGCCAGCAGAACACTCCTCCAAGAGACCCAGTACTTC
few	-	TRBV7-9	TRBJ1-4	CASSFRDGLEKLFF	TGTGCCAGCAGCTTTCGGGACGGTTTAGAAAAACTGTTTTTT
-	-	TRBV5-4	TRBJ1-4	CASSLRDVGTNEKLFF	TGTGCCAGCAGCTTAAGGGATGTGGGAACTAATGAAAAACTGTTTTTT
few	-	TRBV5-1	TRBJ2-6	CASSSGLGLSGANVLTF	TGCGCCAGCAGCTCGGGACTCGGGCTCTCTGGGGCCAACGTCCTGACTTTC
-	-	TRBV5-8	TRBJ2-3	CASSLADTQYF	TGTGCCAGCAGTTTGGCGGATACGCAGTATTTT
-	-	TRBV23-1	TRBJ2-4	CASSPRNIQYF	TGCGCCAGCAGCCCAAGGAACATTCAGTACTTC
-	-	TRBV7-6	TRBJ2-2	CASSSVANTGELFF	TGTGCCAGCAGCTCCGTCGCGAACACCGGGGAGCTGTTTTTT
-	TRBD1	TRBV28	TRBJ1-1	CASRGQGPNTEAFF	TGTGCCAGCAGGGGACAGGGGCCGAACACTGAAGCTTTCTTT
-	TRBD1	TRBV27	TRBJ1-3	CASSNPGGQRISSPGNTIYF	TGTGCCAGCAGTAACCCGGGGGGACAGCGGATATCCTCTCCAGGAAACACCATATATTTT
-	-	TRBV6-5	TRBJ1-2	CASRVGYGYTF	TGTGCCAGCAGGGTGGGGTATGGCTACACCTTC
-	TRBD1	TRBV7-2	TRBJ2-7	CASRSGTGSYEQYF	TGTGCCAGCAGGTCCGGGACAGGGTCCTACGAGCAGTACTTC